What follows describes a single T cell receptor beta chain. This specimen belongs to a study of OX40 agonist ivuxolimab in advanced cancers. Study-wide context: Dose-escalation patients suffered from hepatocellular carcinoma, melanoma, renal cell or head and neck cancer.

Germline V gene lookup returns CDR1 GTSNPN and CDR2 SVGIG (reference sequence). This CDR3 region has 15 residues. V shed 3 bases and J 7 bases; nucleotides not matched to a gene: 10. Repertoires were generated with immunoSEQ multiplex PCR, while TCRdb's copy carries only in-frame clones and drops some. The table includes 60,000 to 100,000 clones, 84% detected once. Sequencing was performed on CD4+ or CD8+ T cells sorted from blood, taken in a trial of the OX40 agonist ivuxolimab. V gene TRBV30 combines with J gene TRBJ2-2, with TRBD1 matching over 8 bases. This receptor was obtained from an adult with an advanced solid tumor such as melanoma, head and neck, liver or kidney cancer. CDR3 loop: CAWSRTGIENGELFF. CDR3 nucleotides: TGTGCCTGGAGCAGGACAGGGATCGAGAACGGGGAGCTGTTTTTT.